This T cell receptor (beta chain) was recorded in a study of vaccination and CD4 T cells after COVID-19. The wider study: Post-vaccination specimens were collected at a median of approximately 74 days following dose two (range 14 to 241). Points from the study as a whole: Convalescent patients gained a median approximately 90% of their reactive clones only post-vaccination.

TCRdb re-called the PCR reads through MiXCR, storing one row per CDR3 protein. The sample holds 20,000 to 25,000 distinct CDR3 sequences; around 50% are singletons and the top ten take about 1%. Trimming shortened V by 6 bases and J by 5 bases, and 11 bases separated the two germline ends. The CDR3 has 12 residues. The germline gives CDR1 MNHNS, CDR2 SASEGT. A remark on this clonotype: Its antigen remains unknown.

The receptor was isolated from a human donor who had recovered from COVID-19. The sample in question was CD4+ T cells from blood, obtained before SARS-CoV-2 vaccination. The chain employs TRBV6-1 and TRBJ2-7; the D gene is possibly TRBD1 (5 bases). Here the CDR3 DNA reads TGTGCCAGCAGCCTTGACAGAGACGAGCAGTACTTC. Translating it yields CASSLDRDEQYF.